This entry lists 20 T cell receptor beta chains sequenced from one sample in a study of cytomegalovirus exposure and HLA in healthy donors (dated by TCRdb to 2016 to 2017). Libraries were made using the immunoSEQ multiplex PCR assay. A mixture of 60 forward primers for TCR Vbeta segments and 13 reverse primers for TCR Jbeta segments was used in the multiplex PCR. In its TCRdb copy, this immuneACCESS table keeps in-frame sequences only and misses some clones. Where compared with another copy, unresolved V genes explain less than half of these, and the others have no known cause. For this sample there are 52,000 or so clones; 60% to 80% appear just once. The ten most abundant clones make up about 3% of the sample. The sequencing sample was made of PBMCs. Receptors originate from a woman between 35 and 50 years old in good health and CMV-seropositive.

The chain carries TRBV28 and TRBJ1-6; the D is unclear. Germline CDR1 MDHEN, CDR2 SYDVKM. This CDR3 comprises 10 residues. V was clipped by 8 bases and J by 13 bases, with 9 bases between them. CDR3 amino acids: CASGLFPLHF. CDR3 DNA: TGTGCCAGCGGCTTGTTTCCCCTCCACTTT.

The table lists this clone with a count of one. V is TRBV7-2 and J is TRBJ1-6; D might be TRBD1 (5 bases). In germline, CDR1 is SGHTA, CDR2 FQGNSA. Trimming took 2 bases from V and 5 from J, leaving 10 bases between them. The CDR3 sequence is 15 residues long. The CDR3 reads CASSLRGRDNSPLHF. CDR3 in DNA: TGTGCCAGCAGCTTAAGGGGCAGGGATAATTCACCCCTCCACTTT.

The chain carries TRBV19 and TRBJ2-3; 8 nucleotides match TRBD1. The V gene end was trimmed by 5 bases and the J gene end by 6 bases; junction bases not matched to a gene: 4. Germline V gene lookup returns CDR1 LNHDA and CDR2 SQIVND (reference sequence). The CDR3 is 13 residues long. CDR3 sequence reads: CASSATGADTQYF. DNA for the CDR3: TGTGCCAGTAGTGCGACAGGGGCCGATACGCAGTATTTT.

This chain links TRBV10-3 with TRBJ2-7, with 7 nucleotides matching TRBD2. CDR1 ENHRY and CDR2 SYGVKD come from the germline V gene. There are 13 residues in the CDR3. V lost 6 bases and J lost 2; bases outside the gene matches: 4. The CDR3 sequence is CAISRGGTYEQYF. CDR3 nucleotides: TGTGCCATCAGCCGCGGGGGTACCTACGAGCAGTACTTC.

The chain has TRBV4-3 and TRBJ2-3, with TRBD2 matching over 16 bases. The germline CDR1 and CDR2 sequences are LGHNA and YSLEER. The CDR3 spans 18 residues. The ends lost 3 bases at V and 4 bases at J; junction bases unmatched: 7. CDR3 DNA sequence: TGCGCCAGCAGCCAGGGACTAGCGGGGGGGAACCAGGCAGATACGCAGTATTTT. Translating it yields CASSQGLAGGNQADTQYF.

The chain couples TRBV30 to TRBJ2-1; TRBD1 aligns across 12 bases. V dropped 0 bases and J dropped 8; count of bases not matched to a gene: 5. CDR1 is GTSNPN and CDR2 is SVGIG in the germline V gene (reference sequence). This CDR3 region has 15 residues. This chain's CDR3 is CAWSVGDRGLDEQFF. The DNA for the CDR3 is TGTGCCTGGAGTGTCGGGGACAGGGGGCTGGATGAGCAGTTCTTC.

The sample holds a few counts of this clone. The rearrangement uses TRBV7-9 and TRBJ1-5, with D possibly TRBD1 on 6 matching bases. Per germline, CDR1 SEHNR and CDR2 FQNEAQ (reference sequence). With 2 bases removed from V and 2 bases from J, the gap between germline ends came to 7 bases. The CDR3 has 14 residues. The CDR3 DNA reads as TGTGCCAGCAGCTTACACAGGGGCAATCAGCCCCAGCATTTT. Residues: CASSLHRGNQPQHF.

The chain combines TRBV12-5 with TRBJ2-7; no clear D. CDR1 LGHNT and CDR2 FRNRAP come from the germline V gene. The CDR3 extends over 11 amino acids. Deletions cut 6 bases from V and 6 bases from J, with 9 bases between. The CDR3 protein is CASGRLPEQYF. The CDR3 DNA reads TGTGCTAGTGGCAGACTTCCCGAGCAGTACTTC.

The V call is TRBV25-1, the J call TRBJ2-5; 7 bases fit TRBD2. V lost 2 bases to trimming and J lost 1 base; unmatched junction nucleotides: 7. Germline V gene lookup returns CDR1 MGHDK and CDR2 SYGVNS. This CDR3 comprises 16 residues. The CDR3: CASSEPRGGIQETQYF. The CDR3 DNA reads as TGTGCCAGCAGTGAACCGAGGGGAGGGATCCAAGAGACCCAGTACTTC.

The chain joins TRBV7-3 to TRBJ1-1; 7 bases match TRBD1. Per the germline V gene, CDR1 is SGHTA and CDR2 is FQGTGA. The CDR3 consists of 14 residues. V lost 10 bases to trimming and J lost 2 bases; unmatched junction nucleotides: 10. The CDR3 sequence is CATPNYRGNTEAFF. CDR3 coding DNA: TGTGCCACCCCCAACTACAGGGGTAACACTGAAGCTTTCTTT.

V usage is TRBV2 and J usage is TRBJ2-5, with a tentative D call TRBD2 (5 bases). CDR3 length equals 12 residues. Germline V gene sequence: CDR1 SNHLY, CDR2 FYNNEI. V lost 6 bases to trimming and J lost 9 bases, with 14 bases between them. As DNA, the CDR3 is TGTGCCAGCAGGGGTAGCGCGAGAGCCCAGTACTTC. Translating gives CASRGSARAQYF. The full variable domain, completed using reference TRBV2 and TRBJ2-5, is EPEVTQTPSHQVTQMGQEVILRCVPISNHLYFYWYRQILGQKVEFLVSFYNNEISEKSEIFDDQFSVERPDGSNFTLKIRSTKLEDSAMYFCASRGSARAQYFGPGTRLLVL.

The chain links TRBV4-2 to TRBJ2-1; 12 bases match TRBD2. The CDR3 totals 16 residues. The germline V gene encodes CDR1 LGHNA and CDR2 YNFKEQ. J was trimmed by 4 bases and V by 3 bases; bases with no gene match: 4. The CDR3 here is CASSQDLAGGYNEQFF. CDR3 nucleotide sequence: TGTGCCAGCAGCCAGGACCTAGCGGGGGGGTACAATGAGCAGTTCTTC.

The CDR3 sequence is CASSEGQGDMGRYEQYF. Written as DNA, the CDR3 is TGTGCCAGCAGCGAGGGACAGGGGGATATGGGTCGCTACGAGCAGTACTTC. The genes are TRBV2 and TRBJ2-7; the match to TRBD1 covers 11 bases. Trimming cost V 6 bases and J 3 bases; bases outside gene matches: 13. CDR1 is SNHLY, CDR2 FYNNEI, per germline. The CDR3 spans 17 residues.

The chain joins TRBV11-2 to TRBJ2-5; D is unresolved. Germline-derived CDR1 and CDR2 are SGHAT and FQNNGV. The CDR3 consists of 14 residues. The V end was cut by 5 bases, the J end by 5 bases, with 15 bases between. CDR3 sequence: CASSRSSDTETQYF. The CDR3 DNA sequence: TGTGCCAGCAGCCGATCCTCAGATACGGAGACCCAGTACTTC.

This chain links TRBV5-1 with TRBJ2-7; unclear D gene. Trimming shortened V by 1 base and J by 3 bases, and 8 bases separated the two germline ends. The CDR3 has 13 amino acids. Germline CDR1 is SGHRS and CDR2 is YFSETQ. The CDR3 DNA sequence: TGCGCCAGCAGCTTGTTGGCCGACTACGAGCAGTACTTC. Residues: CASSLLADYEQYF.

The chain employs TRBV19 and TRBJ2-5; TRBD2 matches at 8 bases. Per the germline V gene, CDR1 is LNHDA and CDR2 is SQIVND (reference sequence). The CDR3 is 15 residues long. Germline trimming cut 3 bases from V and 0 bases from J; bases unmatched to any gene: 3. The chain's CDR3 is CASSIKRGYQETQYF. Here the CDR3 DNA reads TGTGCCAGTAGTATTAAGCGGGGGTACCAAGAGACCCAGTACTTC.

The rearrangement uses TRBV5-4 and TRBJ2-3, with 9 bases matching TRBD2. Germline-derived CDR1 and CDR2 are SGHNT and YYREEE (reference sequence). This CDR3 region has 17 residues. V was pared by 4 bases and J by 6 bases, with 15 bases of the junction left unmatched. The CDR3 sequence is CASSPKRLAVGGDTQYF. CDR3 in DNA: TGTGCCAGCAGCCCTAAAAGACTAGCGGTGGGCGGGGATACGCAGTATTTT.

V and J are TRBV7-2 and TRBJ1-2; perhaps TRBD1 as D (5 bases). This CDR3 is 15 amino acids long. Looked up from germline, CDR1 is SGHTA and CDR2 is FQGNSA. V was shortened by 1 base and J by 7 bases, with 16 bases between the two germline ends. CDR3 in amino acids: CASSLESRGFGGYTF. The CDR3 DNA is TGTGCCAGCAGCTTAGAGAGTAGGGGATTCGGTGGCTACACCTTC.

This clone was recorded once. Sequence at one end of the junction differs from germline and may be a read error. The rearrangement joins TRBV4-2 to TRBJ1-5; no clear D gene. Germline V gives CDR1 LGHNA, CDR2 YNFKEQ. This CDR3 has 14 amino acids. The CDR3 spells CASSQGVGDQPQHF. CDR3 DNA sequence: TGTGCCAGCAGTCAAGGCGTAGGAGATCAGCCCCAGCATTTT.

The chain employs TRBV18 and TRBJ2-5; 11 bases agree with TRBD2. The V segment lost 0 bases and the J segment 4 bases; nucleotides outside the gene matches: 4. Germline CDR1 is KGHSH and CDR2 is LQKENI. This CDR3 is built from 16 residues. The DNA of the CDR3 is TGTGCCAGCTCACCACCGGCAGGACTAGCGGGAGAGACCCAGTACTTC. This sequence encodes CASSPPAGLAGETQYF.